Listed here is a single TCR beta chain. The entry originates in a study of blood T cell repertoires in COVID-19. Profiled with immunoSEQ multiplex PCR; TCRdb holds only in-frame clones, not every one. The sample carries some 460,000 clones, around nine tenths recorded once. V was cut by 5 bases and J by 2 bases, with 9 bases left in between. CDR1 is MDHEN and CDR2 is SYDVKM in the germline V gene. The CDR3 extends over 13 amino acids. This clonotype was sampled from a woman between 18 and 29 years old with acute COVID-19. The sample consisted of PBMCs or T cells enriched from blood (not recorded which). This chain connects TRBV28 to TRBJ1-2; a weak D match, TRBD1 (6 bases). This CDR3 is CASSRTGNYGYTF. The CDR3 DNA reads TGTGCCAGCAGTCGAACAGGGAACTATGGCTACACCTTC.